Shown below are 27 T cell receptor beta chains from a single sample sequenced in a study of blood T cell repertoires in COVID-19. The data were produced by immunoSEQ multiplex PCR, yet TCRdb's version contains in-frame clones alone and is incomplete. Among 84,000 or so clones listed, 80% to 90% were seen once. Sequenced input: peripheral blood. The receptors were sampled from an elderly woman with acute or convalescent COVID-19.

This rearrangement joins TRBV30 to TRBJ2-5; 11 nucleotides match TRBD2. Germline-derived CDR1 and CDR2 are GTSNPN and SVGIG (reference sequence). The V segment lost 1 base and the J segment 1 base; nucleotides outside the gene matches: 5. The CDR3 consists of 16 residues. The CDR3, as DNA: TGTGCCTGGAGTGATGTAGCGGGGGGGTTCCAAGAGACCCAGTACTTC. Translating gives CAWSDVAGGFQETQYF.

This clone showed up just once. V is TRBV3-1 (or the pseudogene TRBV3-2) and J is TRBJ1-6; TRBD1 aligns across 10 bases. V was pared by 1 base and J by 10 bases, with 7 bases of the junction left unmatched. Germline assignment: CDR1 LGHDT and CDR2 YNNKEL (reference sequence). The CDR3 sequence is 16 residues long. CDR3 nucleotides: TGTGCCAGCAGCCAAGGGGACAGGGGAACCACCTCACCCCTCCACTTT. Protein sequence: CASSQGDRGTTSPLHF.

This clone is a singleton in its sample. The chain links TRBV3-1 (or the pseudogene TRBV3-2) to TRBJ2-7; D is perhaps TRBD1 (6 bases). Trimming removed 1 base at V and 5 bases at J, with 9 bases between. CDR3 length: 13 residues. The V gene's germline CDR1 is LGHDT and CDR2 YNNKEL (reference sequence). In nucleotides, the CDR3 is TGTGCCAGCAGCCAAGGGCAGGGGAACGAGCAGTACTTC. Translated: CASSQGQGNEQYF.

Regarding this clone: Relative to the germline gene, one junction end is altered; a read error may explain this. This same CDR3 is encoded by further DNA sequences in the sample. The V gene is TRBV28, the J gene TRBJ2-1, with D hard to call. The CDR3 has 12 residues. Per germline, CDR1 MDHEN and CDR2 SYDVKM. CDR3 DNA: TGCGCCAGCAGTTTTCGGGTGAATGAGCAGTTCTTC. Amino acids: CASSFRVNEQFF.

The CDR3 DNA reads as TGTGCCAGTAGTATAGGAGCGCGGGGGCCGTCTGGAAACACCATATATTTT. Translated, it gives CASSIGARGPSGNTIYF. This sequence joins TRBV19 and TRBJ1-3, with D perhaps matching TRBD1 (6 bases). Trimming left V 1 base short and J 1 base short, with 14 bases between. The germline gives CDR1 LNHDA, CDR2 SQIVND (reference sequence). The CDR3 is 17 residues long. The full variable domain, completed using reference TRBV19 and TRBJ1-3, is DGGITQSPKYLFRKEGQNVTLSCEQNLNHDAMYWYRQDPGQGLRLIYYSQIVNDFQKGDIAEGYSVSREKKESFPLTVTSAQKNPTAFYLCASSIGARGPSGNTIYFGEGSWLTVV.

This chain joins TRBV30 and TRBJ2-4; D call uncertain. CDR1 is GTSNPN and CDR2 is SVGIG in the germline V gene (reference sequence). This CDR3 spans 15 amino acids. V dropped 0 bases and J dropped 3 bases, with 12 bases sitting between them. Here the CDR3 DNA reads TGTGCCTGGAGTGTAGAGAGGCCCGGCAAAAACATTCAGTACTTC. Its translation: CAWSVERPGKNIQYF.

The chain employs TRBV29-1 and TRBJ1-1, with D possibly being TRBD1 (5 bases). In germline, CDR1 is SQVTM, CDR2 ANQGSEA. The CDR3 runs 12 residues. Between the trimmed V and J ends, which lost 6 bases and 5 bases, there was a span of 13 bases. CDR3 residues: CSVAAGPTEAFF. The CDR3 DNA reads TGCAGCGTAGCTGCGGGGCCAACTGAAGCTTTCTTT.

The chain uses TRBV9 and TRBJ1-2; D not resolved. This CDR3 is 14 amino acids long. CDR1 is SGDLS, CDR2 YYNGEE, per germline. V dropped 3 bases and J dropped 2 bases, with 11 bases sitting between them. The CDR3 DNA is TGTGCCAGCAGCGAGGACTTTGCAAACTATGGCTACACCTTC. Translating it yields CASSEDFANYGYTF. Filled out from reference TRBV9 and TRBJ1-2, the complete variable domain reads DSGVTQTPKHLITATGQRVTLRCSPRSGDLSVYWYQQSLDQGLQFLIQYYNGEERAKGNILERFSAQQFPDLHSELNLSSLELGDSALYFCASSEDFANYGYTFGSGTRLTVV.

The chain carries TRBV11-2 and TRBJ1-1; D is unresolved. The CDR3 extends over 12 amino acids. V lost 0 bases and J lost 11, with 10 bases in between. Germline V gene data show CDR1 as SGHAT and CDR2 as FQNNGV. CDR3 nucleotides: TGTGCCAGCAGCTTAGATTTTATGAGGGCTTTCTTT. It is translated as CASSLDFMRAFF.

DNA of the CDR3: TGTGCCAGTTCACTCGGGGTTGGCTACACCTTC. Its protein is CASSLGVGYTF. The V and J genes are TRBV19 and TRBJ1-2; D remains ambiguous. Germline CDR1 is LNHDA and CDR2 is SQIVND (reference sequence). Between the trimmed V and J ends, which lost 8 bases and 7 bases, there was a span of 11 bases. CDR3 length equals 11 residues.

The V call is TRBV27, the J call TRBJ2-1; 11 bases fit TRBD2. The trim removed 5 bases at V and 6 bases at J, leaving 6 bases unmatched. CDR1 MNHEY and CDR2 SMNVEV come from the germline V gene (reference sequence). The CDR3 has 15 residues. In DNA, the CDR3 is TGTGCCAGCAGTAAGGGGACTAGCGGCCTCAATGAGCAGTTCTTC. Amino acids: CASSKGTSGLNEQFF.

The CDR3 reads CASSENLRGYTF. The CDR3 DNA is TGTGCCAGCAGTGAGAATCTACGTGGCTACACCTTC. V is TRBV6-2 or TRBV6-3 and J is TRBJ1-2; D unclear. V was shortened by 5 bases and J by 7 bases, with 11 bases between the two germline ends. Germline assignment: CDR1 MNHEY and CDR2 SVGEGT. This CDR3 region has 12 residues.

CDR3 in DNA: TGTGCCAGCAGCCAAGGGGAGGAATCCCGTATCTACGAGCAGTACTTC. Translating gives CASSQGEESRIYEQYF. The rearrangement uses TRBV4-2 and TRBJ2-7; possible D gene TRBD2, 6 bases. Trimming took off 1 base at V and 3 bases at J, with 16 bases between the two ends. This CDR3 is 16 amino acids long. CDR1 LGHNA and CDR2 YNFKEQ come from the germline V gene.

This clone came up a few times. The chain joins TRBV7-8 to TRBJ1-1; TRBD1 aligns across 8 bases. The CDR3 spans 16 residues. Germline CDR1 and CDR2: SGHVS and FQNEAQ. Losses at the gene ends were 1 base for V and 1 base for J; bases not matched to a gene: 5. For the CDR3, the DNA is TGTGCCAGCAGCTTAGTAACAGGGGGAGGGAACACTGAAGCTTTCTTT. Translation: CASSLVTGGGNTEAFF.

The CDR3 loop is CASSLGPPRDFGNTIYF. The CDR3 DNA reads TGTGCCAGCAGCTTAGGCCCCCCGAGAGACTTCGGAAACACCATATATTTT. The chain links TRBV7-8 to TRBJ1-3; no clear D. Looked up from germline, CDR1 is SGHVS and CDR2 is FQNEAQ. The length of the CDR3 is 17 residues. The V and J ends lost 1 base and 4 bases respectively, with 17 bases between them.

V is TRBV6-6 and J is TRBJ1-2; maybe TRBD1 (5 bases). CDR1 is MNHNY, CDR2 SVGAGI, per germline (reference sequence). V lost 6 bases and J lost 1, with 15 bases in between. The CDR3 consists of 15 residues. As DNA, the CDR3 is TGTGCCAGCAGAGAAACGACAGAAAGTAACTATGGCTACACCTTC. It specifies CASRETTESNYGYTF.

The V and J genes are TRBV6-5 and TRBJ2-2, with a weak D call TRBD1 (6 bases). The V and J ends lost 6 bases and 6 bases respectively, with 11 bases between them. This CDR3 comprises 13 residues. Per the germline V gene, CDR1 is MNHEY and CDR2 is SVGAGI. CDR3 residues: CASRKGGPGELFF. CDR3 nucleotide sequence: TGTGCCAGCAGAAAAGGGGGTCCCGGGGAGCTGTTTTTT.

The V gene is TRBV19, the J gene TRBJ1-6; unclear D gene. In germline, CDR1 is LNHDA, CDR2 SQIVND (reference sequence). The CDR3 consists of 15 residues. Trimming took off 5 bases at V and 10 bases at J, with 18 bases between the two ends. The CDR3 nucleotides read TGTGCCAGTAGTCTTCCACCATTGGGAGGCTCACCCCTCCACTTT. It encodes CASSLPPLGGSPLHF.

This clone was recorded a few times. The CDR3 sequence: CASRRDRGNEQYF. CDR3 nucleotides: TGTGCCAGCAGGAGGGACAGGGGAAACGAGCAGTACTTC. The chain links TRBV2 to TRBJ2-7; TRBD1 agrees at 10 bases. Germline trimming cut 6 bases from V and 5 bases from J; bases unmatched to any gene: 4. Germline V lookup: CDR1 SNHLY, CDR2 FYNNEI. The CDR3 is 13 amino acids.

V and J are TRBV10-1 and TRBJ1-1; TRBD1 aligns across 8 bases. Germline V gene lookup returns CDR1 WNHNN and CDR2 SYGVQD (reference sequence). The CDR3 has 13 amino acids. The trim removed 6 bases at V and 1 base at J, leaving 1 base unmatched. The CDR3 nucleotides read TGCGCCAGCAGCGGACAGGGGAACACTGAAGCTTTCTTT. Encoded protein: CASSGQGNTEAFF.

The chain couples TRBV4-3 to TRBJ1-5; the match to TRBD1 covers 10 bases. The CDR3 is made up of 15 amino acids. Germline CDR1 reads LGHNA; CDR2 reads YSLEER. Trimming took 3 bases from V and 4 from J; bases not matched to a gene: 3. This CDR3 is CASSHDRGHNQPQHF. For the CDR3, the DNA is TGCGCCAGCAGCCATGACAGGGGGCATAATCAGCCCCAGCATTTT.

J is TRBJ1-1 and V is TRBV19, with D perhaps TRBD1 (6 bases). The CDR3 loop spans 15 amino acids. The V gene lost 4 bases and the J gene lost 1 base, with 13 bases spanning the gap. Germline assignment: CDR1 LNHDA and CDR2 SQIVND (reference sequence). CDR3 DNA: TGTGCCAGTAGTACGGGGACAATTAAGAACACTGAAGCTTTCTTT. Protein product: CASSTGTIKNTEAFF.

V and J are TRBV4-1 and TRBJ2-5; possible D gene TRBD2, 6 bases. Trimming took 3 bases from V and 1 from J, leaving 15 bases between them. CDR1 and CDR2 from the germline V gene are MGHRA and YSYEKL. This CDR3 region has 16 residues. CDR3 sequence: CASSHPMWTTQETQYF. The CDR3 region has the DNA TGCGCCAGCAGCCATCCAATGTGGACTACCCAAGAGACCCAGTACTTC.

DNA for the CDR3: TGTGCCAGCAACTCCGCGGGGTACACTGAAGCTTTCTTT. This gives the protein CASNSAGYTEAFF. The chain employs TRBV2 and TRBJ1-1, with unresolved D. The CDR3 totals 13 residues. Germline assignment: CDR1 SNHLY and CDR2 FYNNEI. V dropped 7 bases and J dropped 3 bases, with 12 bases sitting between them.

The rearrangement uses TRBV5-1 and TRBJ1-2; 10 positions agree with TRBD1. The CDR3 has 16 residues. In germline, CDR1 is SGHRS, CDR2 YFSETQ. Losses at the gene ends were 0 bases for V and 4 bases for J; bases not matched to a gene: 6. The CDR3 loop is CASSLEPGQGSYGYTF. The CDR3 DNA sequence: TGCGCCAGCAGCTTGGAACCGGGACAGGGGAGCTATGGCTACACCTTC.

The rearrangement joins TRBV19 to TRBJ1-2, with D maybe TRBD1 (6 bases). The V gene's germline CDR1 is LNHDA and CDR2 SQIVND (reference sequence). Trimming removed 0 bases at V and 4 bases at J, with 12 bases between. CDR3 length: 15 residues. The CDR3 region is CASSIDPRGSYGYTF. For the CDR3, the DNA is TGTGCCAGTAGTATAGATCCCAGGGGCTCCTATGGCTACACCTTC.

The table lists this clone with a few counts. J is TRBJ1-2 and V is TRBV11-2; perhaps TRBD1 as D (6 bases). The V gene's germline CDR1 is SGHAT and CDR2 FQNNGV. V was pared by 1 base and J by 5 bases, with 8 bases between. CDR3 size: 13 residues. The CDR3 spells CASSLGQVYGYTF. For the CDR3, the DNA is TGTGCCAGCAGCTTAGGACAGGTGTATGGCTACACCTTC.